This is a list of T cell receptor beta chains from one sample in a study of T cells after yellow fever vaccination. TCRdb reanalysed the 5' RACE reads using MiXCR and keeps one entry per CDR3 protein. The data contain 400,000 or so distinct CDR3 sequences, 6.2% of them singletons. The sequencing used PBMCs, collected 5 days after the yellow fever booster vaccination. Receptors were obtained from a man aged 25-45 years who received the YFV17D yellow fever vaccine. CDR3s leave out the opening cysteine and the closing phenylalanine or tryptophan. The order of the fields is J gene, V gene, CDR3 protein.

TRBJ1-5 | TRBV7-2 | ASSSSWSEPQH
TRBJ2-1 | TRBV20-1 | SASPTSGMGNEQF
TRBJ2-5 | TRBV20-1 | SANGESTGETQY
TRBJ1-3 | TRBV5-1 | ASSFGTERNTIY
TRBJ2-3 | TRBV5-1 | ASSLGQGSGDTQY
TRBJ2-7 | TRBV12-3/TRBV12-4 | ATGAQVGEQY
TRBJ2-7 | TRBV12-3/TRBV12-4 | ASSLGPFYEQY
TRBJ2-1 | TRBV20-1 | SARDYRKQGDEQF
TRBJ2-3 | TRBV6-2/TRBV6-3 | ASSYASSTDTQY
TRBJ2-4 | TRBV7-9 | ASSQGLAGIQY
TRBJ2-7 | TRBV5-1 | ASSLSSSREQY
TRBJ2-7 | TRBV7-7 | ASSLAGYSEQY
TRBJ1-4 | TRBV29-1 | SVVFLGVNEKLF
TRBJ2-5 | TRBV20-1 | SARKGTSVQETQY
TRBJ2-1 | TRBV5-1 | ASSLTMDGQGEQF
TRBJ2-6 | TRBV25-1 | ASSGSQGLSGANVLT
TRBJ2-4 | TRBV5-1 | ASSLGLLAKNIQY
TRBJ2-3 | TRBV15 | ATSRVVSGGMDTQY
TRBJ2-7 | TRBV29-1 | SARGGGSYEQY
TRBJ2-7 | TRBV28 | ASSFFSGRGYEQY
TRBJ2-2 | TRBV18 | ASSPWSGNANTGELF
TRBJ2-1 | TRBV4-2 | ASSQRIGTPTYNEQF
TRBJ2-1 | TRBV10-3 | AISVLSGEQF
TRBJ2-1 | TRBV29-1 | SVGQGSSYNQQF
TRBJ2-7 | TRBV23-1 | ARETGHTTKQY
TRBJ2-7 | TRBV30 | AWRGGRRQYEQY
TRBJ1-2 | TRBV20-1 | SASLGQNYGYT
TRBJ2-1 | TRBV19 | ASSPQTASSYNEQF
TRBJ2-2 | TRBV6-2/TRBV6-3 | ASSYSRTPAGELF
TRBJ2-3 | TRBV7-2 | ASSLVSGRAVDTQY
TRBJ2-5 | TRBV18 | ASSPASTEETQY
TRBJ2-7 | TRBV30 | AWSVGGASYEQY
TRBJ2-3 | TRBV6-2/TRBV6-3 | ASSSSGYRTDTQY
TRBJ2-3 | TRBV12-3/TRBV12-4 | ASSLFVAGGTDTQY
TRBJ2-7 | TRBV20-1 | SARPAGLADFYEQY
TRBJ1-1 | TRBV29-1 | SVTRARTEAF
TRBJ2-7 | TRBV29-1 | SVVARRALRSYEQY
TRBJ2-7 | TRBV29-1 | SVRTSGGTYEQY
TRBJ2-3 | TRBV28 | ASSPRGLRVAGKRTDTQY
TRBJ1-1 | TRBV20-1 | SARKGFAEAF
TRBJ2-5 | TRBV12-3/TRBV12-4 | ASNPGLAGQMLETQY
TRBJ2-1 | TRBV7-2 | ASSLAFSGGYNEQF
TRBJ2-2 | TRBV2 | ASSGQGASGELF
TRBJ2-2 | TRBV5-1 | ASSPRPPGELF
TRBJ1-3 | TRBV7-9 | ASSLEYSGNTIY
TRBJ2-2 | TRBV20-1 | SALRTANTGELF
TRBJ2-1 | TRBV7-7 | ASSLRGGANNEQF
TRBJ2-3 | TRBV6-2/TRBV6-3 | ASSYGFPGTSGRAVNTQY
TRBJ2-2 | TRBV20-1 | SARANAGELF
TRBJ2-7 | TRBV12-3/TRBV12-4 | ASNMGGPYEQY
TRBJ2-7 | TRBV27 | ASTTAAEGLREQY
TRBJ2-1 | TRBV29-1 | SGSTRGEQF
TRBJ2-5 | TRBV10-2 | ASSGVRDQY
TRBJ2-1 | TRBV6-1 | ASSRQGGIVRQF